This section outlines one T cell receptor beta chain sequence together with its context. This sample is drawn from a study of T cells in Graves' hyperthyroidism and ophthalmopathy. RNA transcripts were the template for amplifying TCR beta CDR3 regions. Primed by the HTBI set, a first-round RT-PCR was run on the TCR CDR3. TCRdb itself ran the multiplex PCR reads through MiXCR, one entry per CDR3 protein. The table includes 650,000 to 750,000 distinct CDR3 sequences, 11% to 15% detected once. For Graves' hyperthyroidism to be stable, ophthalmopathy could not progress within 18 months. Each 10 ml fresh peripheral blood draw supplied the PBMCs. Germline V lookup: CDR1 SEHNR, CDR2 FQNEAQ (reference sequence). With V trimmed by 4 bases and J by 2 bases, 9 bases remained unmatched. The CDR3 runs 18 residues.

Sequences were obtained from blood. The V and J genes are TRBV7-9 and TRBJ2-5, with 14 bases matching TRBD2. The receptor's source is a young woman with Graves' hyperthyroidism. CDR3 residues: CASSSAGTSGRRQETQYF. CDR3 DNA sequence: TGTGCCAGCAGCTCAGCGGGGACTAGCGGGAGAAGGCAAGAGACCCAGTACTTC.